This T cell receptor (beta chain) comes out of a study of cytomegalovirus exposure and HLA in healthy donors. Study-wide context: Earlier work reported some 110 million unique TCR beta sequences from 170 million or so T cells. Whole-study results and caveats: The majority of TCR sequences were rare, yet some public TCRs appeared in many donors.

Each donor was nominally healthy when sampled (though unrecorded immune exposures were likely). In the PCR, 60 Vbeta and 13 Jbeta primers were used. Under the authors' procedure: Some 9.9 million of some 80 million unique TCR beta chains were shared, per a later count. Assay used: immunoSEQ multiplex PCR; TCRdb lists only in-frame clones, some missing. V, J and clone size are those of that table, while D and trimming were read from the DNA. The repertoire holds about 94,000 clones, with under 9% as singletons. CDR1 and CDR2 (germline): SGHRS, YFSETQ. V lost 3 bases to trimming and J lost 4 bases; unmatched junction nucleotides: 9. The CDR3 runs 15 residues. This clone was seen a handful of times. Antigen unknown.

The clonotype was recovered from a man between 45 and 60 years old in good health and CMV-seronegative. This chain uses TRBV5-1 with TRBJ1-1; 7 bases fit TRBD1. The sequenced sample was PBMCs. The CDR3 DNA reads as TGCGCCAGCAGCTGGGACAGTCAGAGGGGCACTGAAGCTTTCTTT. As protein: CASSWDSQRGTEAFF.